Below are 30 T cell receptor beta chains sequenced from a single sample in a study of blood T cell repertoires in COVID-19. The protocol was immunoSEQ multiplex PCR, while the TCRdb copy is restricted to in-frame clones and leaves out a portion. The table records some 20,000 clones, roughly 81% of them present only once. The material sequenced was peripheral blood. The receptors were sampled from a man aged 55 to 70 with acute or convalescent COVID-19.

The chain is built from TRBV10-3 and TRBJ1-5; D remains unclear. V shed 10 bases and J shed 3 bases, with 16 bases lying between them. The CDR3 consists of 14 residues. The germline gives CDR1 ENHRY, CDR2 SYGVKD. The CDR3 is CATAVHDNNQPQHF. The CDR3 nucleotides are TGTGCCACTGCCGTACATGACAACAATCAGCCCCAGCATTTT.

The J gene is TRBJ2-1, the V gene TRBV12-5; possible D gene TRBD1, 6 bases. From germline, CDR1 is LGHNT and CDR2 FRNRAP. V lost 2 bases to trimming and J lost 0 bases, with 23 bases between them. This CDR3 spans 20 amino acids. CDR3 in DNA: TGTGCTAGTGGTTTGATAGCCGCACCCAGGGGCCCTAGCTCCTACAATGAGCAGTTCTTC. Translated: CASGLIAAPRGPSSYNEQFF.

This clone was seen a handful of times. V usage is TRBV5-1 and J usage is TRBJ1-1; D remains ambiguous. The V and J ends lost 0 bases and 5 bases respectively, with 11 bases between them. CDR1 and CDR2 (germline): SGHRS, YFSETQ. There are 14 residues in the CDR3. CDR3 nucleotide sequence: TGCGCCAGCAGCTTGGCTCCGGGCGGGACTGAAGCTTTCTTT. This encodes CASSLAPGGTEAFF.

The chain is built from TRBV7-2 and TRBJ2-1; TRBD2 is a possible D gene (6 bases). V lost 3 bases and J 7 bases, leaving 10 bases between the germline ends. CDR1 is SGHTA, CDR2 FQGNSA, per germline. CDR3 size: 13 residues. The CDR3 DNA is TGTGCCAGCAGCTTCGGAGGGGTTAATGAGCAGTTCTTC. As protein: CASSFGGVNEQFF.

Only one count was recorded for this clone. The V gene is TRBV4-2, the J gene TRBJ2-2, with TRBD2 identical over 8 bases. Losses at the gene ends were 1 base for V and 2 bases for J; bases not matched to a gene: 6. CDR1 LGHNA and CDR2 YNFKEQ come from the germline V gene. The CDR3 consists of 17 residues. In nucleotides, the CDR3 is TGTGCCAGCAGCCAAGTTGGTAGCGGGACTAACACCGGGGAGCTGTTTTTT. Translating gives CASSQVGSGTNTGELFF.

The chain employs TRBV5-1 and TRBJ1-1; possibly TRBD1 for D (5 bases). The CDR3 contains 13 residues. Trimming shortened V by 2 bases and J by 7 bases, and 12 bases separated the two germline ends. Germline V CDR1 and CDR2: SGHRS, YFSETQ. CDR3 residues: CASSFQGTDEAFF. The CDR3 DNA reads as TGCGCCAGCAGCTTCCAGGGAACGGATGAAGCTTTCTTT.

The chain carries TRBV24-1 and TRBJ2-5, with D perhaps matching TRBD1 (5 bases). V lost 4 bases and J lost 5, with 13 bases in between. The length of the CDR3 is 14 residues. In germline, CDR1 is KGHDR, CDR2 SFDVKD. The CDR3 nucleotides read TGTGCCACCAGTGACCCCGTGGGGCGGGAGACCCAGTACTTC. Translating it yields CATSDPVGRETQYF.

V usage is TRBV19 and J usage is TRBJ2-3; D perhaps matches TRBD2 (6 bases). The CDR3 is made up of 12 amino acids. V was trimmed by 7 bases and J by 8 bases, leaving 13 bases between them. Germline V gene data show CDR1 as LNHDA and CDR2 as SQIVND (reference sequence). CDR3 coding DNA: TGTGCCAGTAAATGGTCGGGGGTTACGCAGTATTTT. Translated: CASKWSGVTQYF.

The chain is built from TRBV5-1 and TRBJ2-7; TRBD1 matches 9 bases. There are 15 residues in the CDR3. Trimming removed 4 bases from V and 2 bases from J; junction bases left unmatched: 7. Germline CDR1 reads SGHRS; CDR2 reads YFSETQ. This CDR3 reads CASSLGQGRPYEQYF. CDR3 nucleotides: TGCGCCAGCAGCCTAGGACAGGGGAGGCCCTACGAGCAGTACTTC.

This chain uses TRBV4-1 with TRBJ2-7, with TRBD1 matching 12 bases. The CDR3 is 17 residues long. V gave up 2 bases and J gave up 2 bases; unmatched junction bases: 7. The germline CDR1 and CDR2 sequences are MGHRA and YSYEKL. CDR3: CASSQYSRDRGPYEQYF. CDR3 sequence (DNA): TGCGCCAGCAGCCAATATTCCCGGGACAGGGGGCCCTACGAGCAGTACTTC.

The CDR3 DNA sequence: TGTGCCAGCAGTTACCGACAGGGGGCGTTAAAGGCTTTCTTT. Its protein product is CASSYRQGALKAFF. The V and J genes are TRBV6-5 and TRBJ1-1; 10 bases are a match to TRBD1. The CDR3 consists of 14 residues. V dropped 2 bases and J dropped 11; count of bases not matched to a gene: 8. Germline-derived CDR1 and CDR2 are MNHEY and SVGAGI.

The chain is built from TRBV20-1 and TRBJ1-2; TRBD1 might be the D (6 bases). Trimming stripped 3 bases from V and 0 bases from J, with 11 bases between. This CDR3 has 14 residues. Per the germline V gene, CDR1 is DFQATT and CDR2 is SNEGSKA (reference sequence). The CDR3 DNA reads TGCAGTGCTAGTGACAGGCTACCTAACTATGGCTACACCTTC. Translated: CSASDRLPNYGYTF.

This sequence joins TRBV5-4 and TRBJ2-7; 12 positions agree with TRBD1. V shed 0 bases, J shed 5 bases, and the junction held 3 bases outside the gene matches. CDR3 length: 15 amino acids. CDR1 SGHNT and CDR2 YYREEE come from the germline V gene (reference sequence). This CDR3 reads CASSLAGQGANEQYF. The CDR3 DNA sequence: TGTGCCAGCAGCTTGGCGGGACAGGGGGCCAACGAGCAGTACTTC.

The count of this clone is one. The chain is built from TRBV5-4 and TRBJ1-6, with no clear D. Trimming took off 0 bases at V and 6 bases at J, with 13 bases between the two ends. The CDR3 extends over 16 amino acids. CDR1 is SGHNT, CDR2 YYREEE, per germline (reference sequence). The CDR3 sequence is CASSLGSGQVNSPLHF. In DNA, the CDR3 is TGTGCCAGCAGCTTGGGGTCTGGGCAGGTTAATTCACCCCTCCACTTT.

This chain connects TRBV6-5 to TRBJ2-2, with TRBD2 matching 9 bases. Germline V gene lookup returns CDR1 MNHEY and CDR2 SVGAGI. V shed 5 bases, J shed 7 bases, and the junction held 5 bases outside the gene matches. The CDR3 loop spans 14 amino acids. The CDR3 nucleotides are TGTGCCAGCAGTCTAGCGGGGTCGGGCGGGGAGCTGTTTTTT. Translation gives CASSLAGSGGELFF.

This clone was detected only once. V and J are TRBV30 and TRBJ2-3, with 9 nucleotides matching TRBD2. Germline V gene sequence: CDR1 GTSNPN, CDR2 SVGIG (reference sequence). This CDR3 has 15 residues. V gave up 5 bases and J gave up 6 bases; unmatched junction bases: 12. DNA for the CDR3: TGTGCCTGGGGTACCCAGCGGGGGGCGGGGGATACGCAGTATTTT. Residues: CAWGTQRGAGDTQYF.

This chain links TRBV15 with TRBJ1-5; 9 bases align to TRBD1. The trim removed 6 bases at V and 3 bases at J, leaving 12 bases unmatched. The V gene's germline CDR1 is LNHNV and CDR2 YYDKDF (reference sequence). This CDR3 has 17 residues. In DNA, the CDR3 is TGTGCCACCAGGTCGGGAGATACAGGGGGCATCAATCAGCCCCAGCATTTT. It specifies CATRSGDTGGINQPQHF.

This chain joins TRBV9 and TRBJ2-7; possible D gene TRBD2, 7 bases. Germline V CDR1 and CDR2: SGDLS, YYNGEE. CDR3 size: 15 residues. CDR3 amino acids: CAWGSGGGLTYEQYF. For the CDR3, the DNA is TGTGCATGGGGGTCGGGCGGGGGCCTTACCTACGAGCAGTACTTC.

The J gene is TRBJ1-4, the V gene TRBV4-1; D possibly corresponds to TRBD1 (5 bases). In germline, CDR1 is MGHRA, CDR2 YSYEKL. The CDR3 is 17 residues long. V dropped 0 bases and J dropped 0 bases, with 11 bases sitting between them. The chain's CDR3 is CASSQEGLPTTNEKLFF. The DNA of the CDR3 is TGCGCCAGCAGCCAAGAGGGACTCCCAACAACTAATGAAAAACTGTTTTTT.

The gene calls are TRBV5-1 and TRBJ1-2; maybe TRBD1 (5 bases). The germline V gene encodes CDR1 SGHRS and CDR2 YFSETQ. The CDR3 contains 15 residues. V was shortened by 4 bases and J by 2 bases, with 15 bases between the two germline ends. The CDR3: CASSTDSSSNYGYTF. The CDR3, as DNA: TGCGCCAGCAGCACCGACAGTAGCTCAAACTATGGCTACACCTTC. The full variable domain, its missing parts supplied by reference TRBV5-1 and TRBJ1-2, is KAGVTQTPRYLIKTRGQQVTLSCSPISGHRSVSWYQQTPGQGLQFLFEYFSETQRNKGNFPGRFSGRQFSNSRSEMNVSTLELGDSALYLCASSTDSSSNYGYTFGSGTRLTVV.

The chain uses TRBV7-2 and TRBJ1-5; D ambiguous. Germline CDR1 reads SGHTA; CDR2 reads FQGNSA. The CDR3 consists of 14 residues. V was shortened by 3 bases and J by 5 bases, with 11 bases between the two germline ends. The CDR3 nucleotides are TGTGCCAGCAGCTTTGGGCCATACGATCAGCCCCAGCATTTT. Translated: CASSFGPYDQPQHF.

The sample holds one count of this clone. The chain couples TRBV7-2 to TRBJ2-1; 9 nucleotides line up with TRBD1. Germline V gives CDR1 SGHTA, CDR2 FQGNSA. CDR3 length: 16 residues. V trimming: 4 bases; J trimming: 1 base; junction bases outside the gene matches: 5. CDR3 in amino acids: CASSSIGTGSYNEQFF. DNA of the CDR3: TGTGCCAGCAGCTCGATCGGGACAGGGTCCTACAATGAGCAGTTCTTC.

The rearrangement uses TRBV11-2 and TRBJ2-3; 8 nucleotides align to TRBD1. Germline CDR1 reads SGHAT; CDR2 reads FQNNGV. The CDR3 length is 19 residues. The trim removed 2 bases at V and 0 bases at J, leaving 13 bases unmatched. CDR3 sequence: CASSLYPPDRDFSTDTQYF. The CDR3 DNA reads as TGTGCCAGCAGCTTATACCCTCCGGACAGGGATTTTAGCACAGATACGCAGTATTTT.

This clone was seen a single time. The chain joins TRBV18 to TRBJ1-4, with a tentative D call TRBD1 (6 bases). There are 14 residues in the CDR3. Between the trimmed V and J ends, which lost 1 base and 4 bases, there was a span of 7 bases. Per germline, CDR1 KGHSH and CDR2 LQKENI. CDR3 coding DNA: TGTGCCAGCTCACCACGACAGGATAATGAAAAACTGTTTTTT. Translated: CASSPRQDNEKLFF.

The chain has TRBV19 and TRBJ2-5, with D maybe TRBD2 (5 bases). V was cut by 9 bases and J by 2 bases, with 25 bases left in between. CDR1 is LNHDA, CDR2 SQIVND, per germline (reference sequence). This CDR3 is built from 17 residues. CDR3 protein: CASSGREPRATQETQYF. CDR3 nucleotides: TGTGCCAGCTCTGGAAGGGAGCCCCGTGCAACACAAGAGACCCAGTACTTC.

In DNA form, the CDR3 reads TGTGCCAGCGGAGGACAGGGGGCAGCCTATAATTCACCCCTCCACTTT. Protein: CASGGQGAAYNSPLHF. This rearrangement joins TRBV18 to TRBJ1-6; 11 bases align to TRBD1. V dropped 8 bases and J dropped 2; count of bases not matched to a gene: 5. Germline CDR1 reads KGHSH; CDR2 reads LQKENI. The CDR3 is 16 residues long.

This chain links TRBV5-5 with TRBJ2-5; 9 nucleotides agree with TRBD2. The junction had 9 bases not matched to a gene; V was cut back by 4 bases and J by 5 bases. The CDR3 is 15 amino acids. Germline lookup yields CDR1 SGHKS and CDR2 YYEKEE (reference sequence). Written as DNA, the CDR3 is TGTGCCAGCAGCACTTGGACTAGCGCGGCTGAGACCCAGTACTTC. Translated, it gives CASSTWTSAAETQYF.

The chain employs TRBV7-2 and TRBJ1-6; possibly TRBD1 for D (6 bases). The germline V and J ends were trimmed by 1 base and 9 bases, with 10 bases remaining between them. This CDR3 is built from 14 residues. CDR1 SGHTA and CDR2 FQGNSA come from the germline V gene. The CDR3 DNA is TGTGCCAGCAGCTTAGTACAGGGAACTTCACCCCTCCACTTT. Translating it yields CASSLVQGTSPLHF.

This chain links TRBV7-9 with TRBJ1-5; TRBD1 matches 10 bases. Germline trimming cut 0 bases from V and 7 bases from J; bases unmatched to any gene: 6. The CDR3 length is 16 residues. Per the germline V gene, CDR1 is SEHNR and CDR2 is FQNEAQ (reference sequence). For the CDR3, the DNA is TGTGCCAGCAGCTTAGCGGGGGACAGGGGTTGGCAGCCCCAGCATTTT. It translates to CASSLAGDRGWQPQHF.

This clone was seen only a few times. The chain employs TRBV7-8 and TRBJ1-1; D gene unclear. V was cut by 4 bases and J by 10 bases, with 16 bases left in between. From germline, CDR1 is SGHVS and CDR2 FQNEAQ. The CDR3 consists of 13 residues. CDR3 residues: CASSSPASGRAFF. The CDR3, as DNA: TGTGCCAGCAGCTCCCCTGCTTCGGGGAGAGCTTTCTTT.